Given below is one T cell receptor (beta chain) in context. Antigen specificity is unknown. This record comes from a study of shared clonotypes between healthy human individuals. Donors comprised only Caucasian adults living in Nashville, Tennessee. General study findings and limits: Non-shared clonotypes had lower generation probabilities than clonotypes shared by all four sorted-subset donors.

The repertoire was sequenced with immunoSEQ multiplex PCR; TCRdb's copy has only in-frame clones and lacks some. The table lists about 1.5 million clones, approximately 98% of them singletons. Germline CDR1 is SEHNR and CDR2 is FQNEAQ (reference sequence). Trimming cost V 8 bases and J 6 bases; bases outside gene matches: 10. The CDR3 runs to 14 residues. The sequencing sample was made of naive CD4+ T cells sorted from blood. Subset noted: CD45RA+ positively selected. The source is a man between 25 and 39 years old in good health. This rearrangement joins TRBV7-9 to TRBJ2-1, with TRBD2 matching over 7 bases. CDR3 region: CASFPLGRGNEQFF. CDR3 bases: TGTGCCAGCTTTCCGCTGGGGAGGGGCAATGAGCAGTTCTTC.